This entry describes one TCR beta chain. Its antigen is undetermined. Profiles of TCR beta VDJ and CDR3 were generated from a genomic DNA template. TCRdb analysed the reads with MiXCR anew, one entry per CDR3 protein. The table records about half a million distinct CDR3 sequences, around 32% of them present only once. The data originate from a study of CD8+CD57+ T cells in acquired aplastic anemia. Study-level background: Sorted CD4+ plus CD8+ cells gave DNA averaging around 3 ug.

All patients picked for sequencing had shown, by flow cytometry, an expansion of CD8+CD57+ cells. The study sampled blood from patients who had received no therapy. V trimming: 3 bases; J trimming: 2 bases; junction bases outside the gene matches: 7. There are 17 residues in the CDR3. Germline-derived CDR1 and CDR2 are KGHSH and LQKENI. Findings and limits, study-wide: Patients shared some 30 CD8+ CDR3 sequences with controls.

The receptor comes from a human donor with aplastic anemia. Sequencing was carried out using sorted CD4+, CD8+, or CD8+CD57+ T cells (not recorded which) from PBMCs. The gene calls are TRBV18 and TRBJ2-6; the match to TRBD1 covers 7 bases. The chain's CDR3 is CASSPQLTGTGANVLTF. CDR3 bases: TGTGCCAGCTCACCCCAATTGACAGGGACTGGGGCCAACGTCCTGACTTTC.